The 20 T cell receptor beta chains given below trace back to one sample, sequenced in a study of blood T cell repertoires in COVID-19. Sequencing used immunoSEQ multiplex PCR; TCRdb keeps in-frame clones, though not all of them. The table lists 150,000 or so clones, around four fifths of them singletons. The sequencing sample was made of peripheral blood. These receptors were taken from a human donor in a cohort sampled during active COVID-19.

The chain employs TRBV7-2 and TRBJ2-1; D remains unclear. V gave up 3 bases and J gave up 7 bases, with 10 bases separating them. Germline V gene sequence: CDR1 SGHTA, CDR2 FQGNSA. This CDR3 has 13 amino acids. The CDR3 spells CASSLSLTNEQFF. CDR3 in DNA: TGTGCCAGCAGCTTGTCACTCACTAATGAGCAGTTCTTC.

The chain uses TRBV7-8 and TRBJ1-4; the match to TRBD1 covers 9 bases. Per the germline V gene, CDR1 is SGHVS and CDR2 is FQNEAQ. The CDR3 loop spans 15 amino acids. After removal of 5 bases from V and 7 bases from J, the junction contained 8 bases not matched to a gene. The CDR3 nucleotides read TGTGCCAGCAGCACCAACAGGGGGCGGTTTGAAAAACTGTTTTTT. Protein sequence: CASSTNRGRFEKLFF.

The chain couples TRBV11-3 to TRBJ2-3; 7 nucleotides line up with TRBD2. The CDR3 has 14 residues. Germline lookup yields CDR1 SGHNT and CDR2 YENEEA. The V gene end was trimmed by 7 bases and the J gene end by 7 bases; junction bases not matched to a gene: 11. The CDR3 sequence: CASTRGGAVNTQYF. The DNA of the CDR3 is TGTGCCAGCACCCGCGGGGGAGCGGTGAATACGCAGTATTTT.

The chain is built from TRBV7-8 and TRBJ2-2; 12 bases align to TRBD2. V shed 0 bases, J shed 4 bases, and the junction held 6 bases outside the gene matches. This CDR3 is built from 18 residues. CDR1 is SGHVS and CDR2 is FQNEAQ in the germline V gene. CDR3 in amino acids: CASSLARLAGGFTGELFF. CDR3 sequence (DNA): TGTGCCAGCAGCTTAGCGCGGCTAGCGGGGGGGTTCACCGGGGAGCTGTTTTTT.

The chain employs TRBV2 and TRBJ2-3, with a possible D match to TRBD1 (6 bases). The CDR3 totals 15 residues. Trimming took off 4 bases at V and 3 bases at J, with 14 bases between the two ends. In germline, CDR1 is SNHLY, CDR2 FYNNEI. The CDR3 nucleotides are TGTGCCAGCAGTGTCGAGGGGGAAGGGACAGATACGCAGTATTTT. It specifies CASSVEGEGTDTQYF.

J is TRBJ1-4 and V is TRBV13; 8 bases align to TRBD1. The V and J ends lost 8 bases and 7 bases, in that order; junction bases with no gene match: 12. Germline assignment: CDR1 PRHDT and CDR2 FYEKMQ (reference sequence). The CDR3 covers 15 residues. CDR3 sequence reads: CASQNRQGRGEKLFF. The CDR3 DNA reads TGTGCCAGCCAGAATAGACAGGGGAGGGGTGAAAAACTGTTTTTT.

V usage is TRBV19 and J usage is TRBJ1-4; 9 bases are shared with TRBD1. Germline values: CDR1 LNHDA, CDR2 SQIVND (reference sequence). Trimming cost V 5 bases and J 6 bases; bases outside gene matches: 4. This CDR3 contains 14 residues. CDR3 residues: CASSWGQGYEKLFF. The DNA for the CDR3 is TGTGCCAGTAGTTGGGGACAGGGATATGAAAAACTGTTTTTT. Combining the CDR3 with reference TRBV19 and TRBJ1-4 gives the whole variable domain DGGITQSPKYLFRKEGQNVTLSCEQNLNHDAMYWYRQDPGQGLRLIYYSQIVNDFQKGDIAEGYSVSREKKESFPLTVTSAQKNPTAFYLCASSWGQGYEKLFFGSGTQLSVL.

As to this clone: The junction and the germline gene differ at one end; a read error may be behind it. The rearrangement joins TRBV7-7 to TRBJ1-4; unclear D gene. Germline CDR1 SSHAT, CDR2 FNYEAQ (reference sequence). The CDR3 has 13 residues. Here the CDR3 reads CASSLGPNEKLFF. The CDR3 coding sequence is TGTGCTAGCAGCTTAGGGCCTAATGAAAAACTGTTTTTT.

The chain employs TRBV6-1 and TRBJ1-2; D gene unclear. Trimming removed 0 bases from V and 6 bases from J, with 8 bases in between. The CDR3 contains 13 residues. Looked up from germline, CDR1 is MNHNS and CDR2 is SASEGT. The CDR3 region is CASSEAYLNGYTF. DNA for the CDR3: TGTGCCAGCAGTGAAGCTTATTTAAATGGCTACACCTTC.

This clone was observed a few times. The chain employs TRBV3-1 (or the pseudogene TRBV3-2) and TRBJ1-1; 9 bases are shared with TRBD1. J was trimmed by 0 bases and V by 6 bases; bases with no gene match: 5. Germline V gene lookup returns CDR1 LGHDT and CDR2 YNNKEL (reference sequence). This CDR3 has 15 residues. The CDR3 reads CASRRTGAMNTEAFF. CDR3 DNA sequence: TGTGCCAGCAGACGGACAGGGGCCATGAACACTGAAGCTTTCTTT.

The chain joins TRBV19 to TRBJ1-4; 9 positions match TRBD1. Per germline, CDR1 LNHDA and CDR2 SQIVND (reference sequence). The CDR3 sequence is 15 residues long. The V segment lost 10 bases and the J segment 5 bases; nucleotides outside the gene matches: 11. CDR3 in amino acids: CATKIRTGGNEKLFF. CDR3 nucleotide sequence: TGTGCCACCAAAATAAGAACAGGGGGCAATGAAAAACTGTTTTTT.

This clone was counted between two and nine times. The CDR3 bases are TGTGCCAGCACCCCTAGCGGGGGGCCCCTCCAGCAGTACTTC. As protein: CASTPSGGPLQQYF. This chain connects TRBV2 to TRBJ2-7; 11 positions match TRBD2. The CDR3 is made up of 14 amino acids. The junction had 10 bases not matched to a gene; V was cut back by 7 bases and J by 8 bases. Germline V gene lookup returns CDR1 SNHLY and CDR2 FYNNEI.

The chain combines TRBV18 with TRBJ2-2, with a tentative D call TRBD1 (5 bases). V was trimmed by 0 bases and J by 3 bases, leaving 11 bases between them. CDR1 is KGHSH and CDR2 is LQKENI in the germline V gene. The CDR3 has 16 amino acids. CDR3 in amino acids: CASSPPLDTYTGELFF. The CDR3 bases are TGTGCCAGCTCACCACCGCTGGACACCTACACCGGGGAGCTGTTTTTT.

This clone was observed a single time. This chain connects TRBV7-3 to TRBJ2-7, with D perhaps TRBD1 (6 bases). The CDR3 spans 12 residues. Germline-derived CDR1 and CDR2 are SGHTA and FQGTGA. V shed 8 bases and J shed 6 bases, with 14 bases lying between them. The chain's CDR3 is CASGTGSGEQYF. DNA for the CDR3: TGTGCCAGCGGTACAGGGTCGGGCGAGCAGTACTTC.

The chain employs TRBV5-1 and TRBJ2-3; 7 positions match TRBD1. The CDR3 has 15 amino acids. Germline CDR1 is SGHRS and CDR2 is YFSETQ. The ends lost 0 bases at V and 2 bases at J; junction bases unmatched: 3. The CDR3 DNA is TGCGCCAGCAGCTTGGGTGGACAGGACACAGATACGCAGTATTTT. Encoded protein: CASSLGGQDTDTQYF.

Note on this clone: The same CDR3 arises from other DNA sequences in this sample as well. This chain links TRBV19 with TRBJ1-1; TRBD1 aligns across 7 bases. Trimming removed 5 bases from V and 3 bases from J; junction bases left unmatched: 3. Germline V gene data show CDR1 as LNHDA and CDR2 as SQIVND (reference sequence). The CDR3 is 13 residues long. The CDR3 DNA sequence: TGTGCCAGTAGTCCAGACAGGGACACTGAAGCTTTCTTT. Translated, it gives CASSPDRDTEAFF.

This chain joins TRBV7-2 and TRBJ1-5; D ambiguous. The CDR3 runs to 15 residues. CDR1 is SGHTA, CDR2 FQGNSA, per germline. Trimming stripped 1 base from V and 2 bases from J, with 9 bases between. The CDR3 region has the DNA TGTGCCAGCAGCTTAGAAGGAGGTGGCAATCAGCCCCAGCATTTT. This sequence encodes CASSLEGGGNQPQHF. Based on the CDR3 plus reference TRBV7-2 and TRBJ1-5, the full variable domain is GAGVSQSPSNKVTEKGKDVELRCDPISGHTALYWYRQSLGQGLEFLIYFQGNSAPDKSGLPSDRFSAERTGGSVSTLTIQRTQQEDSAVYLCASSLEGGGNQPQHFGDGTRLSIL.

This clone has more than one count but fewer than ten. As DNA, the CDR3 is TGTGCCTGGAGTTTTCCCGGGACTCACAATTCACCCCTCCACTTT. The encoded protein is CAWSFPGTHNSPLHF. V usage is TRBV30 and J usage is TRBJ1-6; D is possibly TRBD1 (5 bases). Germline V gene sequence: CDR1 GTSNPN, CDR2 SVGIG (reference sequence). The CDR3 is 15 residues long. Trimming removed 2 bases at V and 7 bases at J, with 15 bases between.

Here the CDR3 reads CASGDSDYSQETQYF. As DNA, the CDR3 is TGTGCCAGCGGCGACTCGGACTACTCGCAAGAGACCCAGTACTTC. The chain uses TRBV15 and TRBJ2-5; weak D call: TRBD2 (6 bases). Germline values: CDR1 LNHNV, CDR2 YYDKDF (reference sequence). Trimming removed 10 bases from V and 2 bases from J, with 20 bases in between. The CDR3 has 15 amino acids.

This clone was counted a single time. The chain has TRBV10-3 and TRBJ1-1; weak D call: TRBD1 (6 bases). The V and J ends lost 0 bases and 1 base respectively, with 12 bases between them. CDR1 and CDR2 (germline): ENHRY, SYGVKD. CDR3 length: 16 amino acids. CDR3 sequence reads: CAISESLGTTNTEAFF. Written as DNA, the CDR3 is TGTGCCATCAGTGAGTCATTGGGGACAACGAACACTGAAGCTTTCTTT.